Below, 17 T cell receptor beta chains from the same sample are listed, as sequenced in a study of T cell responses to AZD1222 COVID-19 vaccine. The assay was immunoSEQ multiplex PCR, and TCRdb's table has in-frame clones only and misses some. The sample shows 75,000 to 90,000 clones, about 82% of them seen only once. Sequenced material: peripheral blood, taken on day 0 of AZD1222 vaccination. The source is an adult in good health.

This clone was detected a few times. The chain links TRBV15 to TRBJ2-5, with 7 nucleotides matching TRBD2. The V segment lost 0 bases and the J segment 7 bases; nucleotides outside the gene matches: 5. The CDR3 sequence is 14 residues long. The V gene's germline CDR1 is LNHNV and CDR2 YYDKDF (reference sequence). Here the CDR3 reads CATSRDRDYGTQYF. The CDR3 DNA reads as TGTGCCACCAGCAGAGATCGGGACTACGGGACCCAGTACTTC.

The chain's CDR3 is CASSQDSGLAGVKQFF. The CDR3 region has the DNA TGTGCCAGCAGCCAAGATTCGGGACTAGCGGGAGTGAAACAGTTCTTC. The gene calls are TRBV3-1 (or the pseudogene TRBV3-2) and TRBJ2-1; TRBD2 aligns across 14 bases. CDR1 is LGHDT and CDR2 is YNNKEL in the germline V gene (reference sequence). The CDR3 extends over 16 amino acids. V trimming: 0 bases; J trimming: 13 bases; junction bases outside the gene matches: 8.

The gene calls are TRBV21-1 and TRBJ1-4. TRBV21-1 is reported as a pseudogene. The CDR3 consists of 14 residues. Here the CDR3 DNA reads TGTGCCTCGGATTTATCCGGGAGGGGTGAAAAACTGTTTTTT. Protein: CASDLSGRGEKLFF.

This chain's CDR3 is CASSKQVVKANVLTF. CDR3 sequence (DNA): TGTGCCAGTAGTAAACAGGTCGTGAAGGCCAACGTCCTGACTTTC. This chain connects TRBV19 to TRBJ2-6; D might be TRBD1 (5 bases). Germline CDR1 is LNHDA and CDR2 is SQIVND (reference sequence). The CDR3 has 15 amino acids. The V end was cut by 4 bases, the J end by 6 bases, with 13 bases between.

The rearrangement links TRBV4-2 to TRBJ1-2; 7 nucleotides align to TRBD1. Germline V gene data show CDR1 as LGHNA and CDR2 as YNFKEQ. The CDR3 consists of 13 residues. With 3 bases clipped from V and 6 bases from J, the junction kept 4 bases outside the gene matches. The CDR3 here is CASSQAGGDGYTF. As DNA, the CDR3 is TGTGCCAGCAGCCAGGCAGGGGGAGATGGCTACACCTTC.

The chain combines TRBV24-1 with TRBJ2-1; D remains ambiguous. Trimming left V 4 bases short and J 13 bases short, with 13 bases between. Per the germline V gene, CDR1 is KGHDR and CDR2 is SFDVKD. The CDR3 has 12 amino acids. The chain's CDR3 is CATSEASLGQFF. The CDR3 coding sequence is TGTGCCACCAGTGAGGCGTCGTTGGGACAGTTCTTC.

The chain recombines TRBV7-2 with TRBJ1-4; 9 bases match TRBD1. V trimming: 5 bases; J trimming: 7 bases; junction bases outside the gene matches: 8. Germline V gene sequence: CDR1 SGHTA, CDR2 FQGNSA. The CDR3 has 15 amino acids. The CDR3 sequence is CASSVTGGLGEKLFF. For the CDR3, the DNA is TGTGCCAGCAGCGTCACAGGGGGCCTTGGTGAAAAACTGTTTTTT. Drawing the rest from reference TRBV7-2 and TRBJ1-4, the complete variable domain is GAGVSQSPSNKVTEKGKDVELRCDPISGHTALYWYRQSLGQGLEFLIYFQGNSAPDKSGLPSDRFSAERTGGSVSTLTIQRTQQEDSAVYLCASSVTGGLGEKLFFGSGTQLSVL.

Only a few counts were recorded for this clone. The chain links TRBV25-1 to TRBJ2-1; 7 bases fit TRBD2. This CDR3 spans 13 amino acids. Per germline, CDR1 MGHDK and CDR2 SYGVNS. V dropped 7 bases and J dropped 6; count of bases not matched to a gene: 6. CDR3 bases: TGTGCCAGCACGGTGGGGACTACCAATGAGCAGTTCTTC. Translating gives CASTVGTTNEQFF.

The chain carries TRBV28 and TRBJ2-2; no reliable D call. The CDR3 consists of 14 residues. CDR1 MDHEN and CDR2 SYDVKM come from the germline V gene. The ends were cut back, 6 bases at V and 0 bases at J, with 8 bases in the middle. The CDR3: CASSPGSNTGELFF. The CDR3 DNA follows: TGTGCCAGCAGCCCTGGGTCGAACACCGGGGAGCTGTTTTTT.

V usage is TRBV19 and J usage is TRBJ2-7, with 10 bases matching TRBD2. Germline V gives CDR1 LNHDA, CDR2 SQIVND (reference sequence). The junction had 5 bases not matched to a gene; V was cut back by 3 bases and J by 3 bases. The CDR3 is 15 amino acids. The CDR3 nucleotides are TGTGCCAGTAGTATGGAGGCTAGCGGGAGCTACGAGCAGTACTTC. Its protein product is CASSMEASGSYEQYF.

The chain carries TRBV27 and TRBJ2-7; 11 bases fit TRBD2. V was clipped by 2 bases and J by 6 bases; unmatched bases: 9. The length of the CDR3 is 16 residues. Germline-derived CDR1 and CDR2 are MNHEY and SMNVEV (reference sequence). The CDR3 DNA reads as TGTGCCAGCAGTTTAAATATAGCGGGAGGGCCCGGCGAGCAGTACTTC. This encodes CASSLNIAGGPGEQYF.

The chain uses TRBV6-4 and TRBJ2-2, with D possibly matching TRBD2 (6 bases). Looked up from germline, CDR1 is MRHNA and CDR2 is SNTAGT. This CDR3 has 14 amino acids. The V end was cut by 11 bases, the J end by 3 bases, with 16 bases between. The CDR3 is CASRRDPYTGELFF. The DNA of the CDR3 is TGTGCCTCACGGAGGGATCCGTACACCGGGGAGCTGTTTTTT.

The chain recombines TRBV10-3 with TRBJ2-1; D not resolved. CDR3 length: 13 residues. Germline values: CDR1 ENHRY, CDR2 SYGVKD. Trimming pared 8 bases from V and 1 base from J, leaving 9 bases between. The CDR3 loop reads CAIGSDSYNEQFF. The CDR3 DNA sequence: TGTGCCATCGGAAGTGATTCCTACAATGAGCAGTTCTTC.

The gene calls are TRBV7-2 and TRBJ1-5; D might be TRBD1 (5 bases). Germline V lookup: CDR1 SGHTA, CDR2 FQGNSA. Trimming removed 1 base from V and 9 bases from J, with 16 bases in between. This CDR3 comprises 15 residues. The CDR3 nucleotides read TGTGCCAGCAGCTTAGAAGGGACTGGCAGGCTGCCCCAGCATTTT. This encodes CASSLEGTGRLPQHF.

V is TRBV12-5 and J is TRBJ2-1; a possible D gene is TRBD1 (6 bases). The CDR3 consists of 12 residues. V was trimmed by 9 bases and J by 2 bases, leaving 8 bases between them. Germline V gene lookup returns CDR1 LGHNT and CDR2 FRNRAP. CDR3 in amino acids: CASRGPYNEQFF. The CDR3 DNA is TGTGCTAGCAGGGGCCCCTACAATGAGCAGTTCTTC.

The chain couples TRBV10-1 to TRBJ2-5; 10 positions agree with TRBD2. The CDR3 totals 16 residues. Trimming cost V 0 bases and J 4 bases; bases outside gene matches: 5. Germline V gene lookup returns CDR1 WNHNN and CDR2 SYGVQD (reference sequence). CDR3 bases: TGCGCCAGCAGTGAGTCGAAGGCTAGCGGGGGAGAGACCCAGTACTTC. This gives the protein CASSESKASGGETQYF.

The rearrangement joins TRBV6-5 to TRBJ1-1; 7 bases are shared with TRBD1. The CDR3 has 15 residues. Germline CDR1 is MNHEY and CDR2 is SVGAGI. The V and J ends lost 2 bases and 4 bases, in that order; junction bases with no gene match: 7. The CDR3 here is CASSYGDRVGTEAFF. In DNA, the CDR3 is TGTGCCAGCAGTTACGGAGACAGGGTAGGCACTGAAGCTTTCTTT.